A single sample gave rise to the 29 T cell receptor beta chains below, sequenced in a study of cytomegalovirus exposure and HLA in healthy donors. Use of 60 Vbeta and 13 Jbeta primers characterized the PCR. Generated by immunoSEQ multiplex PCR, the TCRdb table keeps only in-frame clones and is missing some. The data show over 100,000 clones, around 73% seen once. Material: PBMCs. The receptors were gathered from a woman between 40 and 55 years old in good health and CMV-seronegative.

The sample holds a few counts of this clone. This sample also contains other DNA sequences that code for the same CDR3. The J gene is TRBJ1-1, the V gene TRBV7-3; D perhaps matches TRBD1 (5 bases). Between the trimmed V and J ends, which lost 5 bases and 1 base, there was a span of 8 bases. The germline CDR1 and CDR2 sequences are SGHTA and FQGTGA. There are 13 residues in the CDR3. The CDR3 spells CASSLGQNTEAFF. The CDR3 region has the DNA TGTGCCAGCAGCCTAGGACAGAACACTGAAGCTTTCTTT.

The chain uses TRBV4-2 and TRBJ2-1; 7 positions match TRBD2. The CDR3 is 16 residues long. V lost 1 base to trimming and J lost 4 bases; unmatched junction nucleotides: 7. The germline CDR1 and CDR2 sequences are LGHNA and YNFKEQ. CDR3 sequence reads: CASSQVPAGIYNEQFF. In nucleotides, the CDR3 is TGTGCCAGCAGCCAAGTGCCAGCGGGGATTTACAATGAGCAGTTCTTC.

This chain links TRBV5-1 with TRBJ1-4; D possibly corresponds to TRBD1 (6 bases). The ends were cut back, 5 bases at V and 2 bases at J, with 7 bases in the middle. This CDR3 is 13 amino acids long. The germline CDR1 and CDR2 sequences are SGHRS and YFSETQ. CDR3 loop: CASSGGTNEKLFF. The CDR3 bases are TGCGCCAGCAGTGGGGGCACTAATGAAAAACTGTTTTTT.

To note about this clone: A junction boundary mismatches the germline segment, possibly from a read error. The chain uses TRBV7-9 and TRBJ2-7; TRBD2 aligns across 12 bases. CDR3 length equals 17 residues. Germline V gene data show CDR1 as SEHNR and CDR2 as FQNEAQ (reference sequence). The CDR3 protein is CTSRRGLAGSPGFEQYF. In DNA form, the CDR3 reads TGTACCAGCAGACGCGGACTAGCGGGAAGTCCAGGGTTCGAGCAGTACTTC.

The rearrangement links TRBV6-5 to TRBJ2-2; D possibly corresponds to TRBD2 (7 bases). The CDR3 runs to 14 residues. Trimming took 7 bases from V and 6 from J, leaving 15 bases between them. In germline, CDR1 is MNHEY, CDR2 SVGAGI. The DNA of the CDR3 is TGTGCCAGCAATATCGGGGGGCGGGCCGGGGAGCTGTTTTTT. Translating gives CASNIGGRAGELFF.

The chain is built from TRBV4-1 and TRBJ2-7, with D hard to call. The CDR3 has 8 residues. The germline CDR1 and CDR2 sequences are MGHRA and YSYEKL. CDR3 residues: CASSQDTV. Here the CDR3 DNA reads TGCGCCAGCAGCCAAGATACAGTC.

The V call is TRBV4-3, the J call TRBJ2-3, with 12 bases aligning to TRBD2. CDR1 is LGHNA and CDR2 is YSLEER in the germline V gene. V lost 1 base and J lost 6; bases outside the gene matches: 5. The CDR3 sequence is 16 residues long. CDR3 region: CASSQGLAGVTDTQYF. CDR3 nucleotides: TGCGCCAGCAGCCAAGGACTAGCGGGAGTCACGGATACGCAGTATTTT.

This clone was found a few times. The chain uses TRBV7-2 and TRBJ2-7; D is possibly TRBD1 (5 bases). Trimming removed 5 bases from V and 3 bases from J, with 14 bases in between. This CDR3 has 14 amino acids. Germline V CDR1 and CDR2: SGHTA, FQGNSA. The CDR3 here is CASSQVQGGYEQYF. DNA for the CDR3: TGTGCCAGCAGCCAAGTCCAGGGTGGCTACGAGCAGTACTTC.

CDR3 sequence reads: CASSLIATRSNTGELFF. CDR3 sequence (DNA): TGTGCCAGCAGCTTGATAGCGACCCGCTCGAACACCGGGGAGCTGTTTTTT. This chain uses TRBV5-8 with TRBJ2-2, with D possibly being TRBD2 (5 bases). Germline CDR1 reads SGHTS; CDR2 reads YDEGEE. The germline V and J ends were trimmed by 1 base and 0 bases, with 13 bases remaining between them. This CDR3 contains 17 residues.

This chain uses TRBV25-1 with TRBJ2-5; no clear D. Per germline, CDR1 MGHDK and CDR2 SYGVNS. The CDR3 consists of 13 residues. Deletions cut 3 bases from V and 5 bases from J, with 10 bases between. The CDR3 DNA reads TGTGCCAGCAGTGATAATAAGCTGGAGACCCAGTACTTC. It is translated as CASSDNKLETQYF.

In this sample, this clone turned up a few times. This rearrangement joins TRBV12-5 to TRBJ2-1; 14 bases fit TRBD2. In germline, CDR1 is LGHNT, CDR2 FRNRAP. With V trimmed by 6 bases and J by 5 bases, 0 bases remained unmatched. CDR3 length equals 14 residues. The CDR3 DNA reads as TGTGCTAGTGGGACTAGCGGGGGGGACAATGAGCAGTTCTTC. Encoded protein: CASGTSGGDNEQFF.

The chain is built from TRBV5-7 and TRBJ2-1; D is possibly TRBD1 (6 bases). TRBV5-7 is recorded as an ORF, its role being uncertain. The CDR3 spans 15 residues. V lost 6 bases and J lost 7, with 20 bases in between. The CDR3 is CASNLHERTVNEQFF. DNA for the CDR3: TGTGCCAGCAACTTACACGAGCGGACAGTTAATGAGCAGTTCTTC.

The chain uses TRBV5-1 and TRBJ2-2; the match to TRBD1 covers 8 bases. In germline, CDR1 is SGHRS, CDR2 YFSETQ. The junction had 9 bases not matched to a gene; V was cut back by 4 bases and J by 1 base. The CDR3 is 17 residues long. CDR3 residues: CASSPAPGTGNTGELFF. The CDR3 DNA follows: TGCGCCAGCAGCCCGGCTCCCGGGACAGGGAACACCGGGGAGCTGTTTTTT. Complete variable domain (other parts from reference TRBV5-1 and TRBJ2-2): KAGVTQTPRYLIKTRGQQVTLSCSPISGHRSVSWYQQTPGQGLQFLFEYFSETQRNKGNFPGRFSGRQFSNSRSEMNVSTLELGDSALYLCASSPAPGTGNTGELFFGEGSRLTVL.

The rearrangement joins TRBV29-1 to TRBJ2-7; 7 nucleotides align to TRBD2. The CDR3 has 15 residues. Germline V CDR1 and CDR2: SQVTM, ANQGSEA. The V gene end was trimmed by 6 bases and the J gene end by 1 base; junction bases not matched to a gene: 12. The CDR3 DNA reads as TGCAGCGTCGAGACTAGCCCGGCGGGGTCCTACGAGCAGTACTTC. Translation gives CSVETSPAGSYEQYF.

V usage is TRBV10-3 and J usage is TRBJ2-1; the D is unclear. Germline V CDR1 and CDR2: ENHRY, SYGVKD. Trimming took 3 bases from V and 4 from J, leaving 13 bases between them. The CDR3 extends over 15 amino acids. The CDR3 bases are TGTGCCATCAGTGACCCTGACTCACATTACAATGAGCAGTTCTTC. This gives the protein CAISDPDSHYNEQFF.

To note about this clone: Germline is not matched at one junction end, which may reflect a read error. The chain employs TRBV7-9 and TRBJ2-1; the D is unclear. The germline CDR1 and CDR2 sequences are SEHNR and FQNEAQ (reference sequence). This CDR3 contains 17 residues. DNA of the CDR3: TGTTCCAGCAGCACCCCCATTGAGACTCCCCAATTCGCTGAGCAGTTCTTC. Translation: CSSSTPIETPQFAEQFF.

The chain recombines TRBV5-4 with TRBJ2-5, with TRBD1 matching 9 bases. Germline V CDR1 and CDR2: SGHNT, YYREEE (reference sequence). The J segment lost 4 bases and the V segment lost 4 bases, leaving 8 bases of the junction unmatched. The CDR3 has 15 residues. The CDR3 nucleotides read TGTGCCAGCAGCCTCGACAGGGGGTCAGGAGAGACCCAGTACTTC. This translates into CASSLDRGSGETQYF.

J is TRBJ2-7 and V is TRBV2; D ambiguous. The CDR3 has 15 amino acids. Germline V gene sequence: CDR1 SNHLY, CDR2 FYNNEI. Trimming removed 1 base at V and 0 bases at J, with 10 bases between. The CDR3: CASSEVASTSYEQYF. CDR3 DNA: TGTGCCAGCAGTGAAGTGGCATCCACCTCCTACGAGCAGTACTTC.

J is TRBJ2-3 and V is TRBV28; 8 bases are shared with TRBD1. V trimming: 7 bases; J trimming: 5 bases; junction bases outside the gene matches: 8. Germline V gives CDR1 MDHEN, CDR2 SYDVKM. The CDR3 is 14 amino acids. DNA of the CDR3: TGTGCCAGCATAAGGGACAGGTGGGGAGATACGCAGTATTTT. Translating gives CASIRDRWGDTQYF.

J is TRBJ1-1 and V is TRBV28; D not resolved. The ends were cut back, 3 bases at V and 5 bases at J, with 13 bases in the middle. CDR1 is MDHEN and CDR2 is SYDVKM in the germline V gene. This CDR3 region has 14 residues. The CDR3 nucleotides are TGTGCCAGCAGTTTGGGTACGGGATTGACTGAAGCTTTCTTT. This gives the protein CASSLGTGLTEAFF.

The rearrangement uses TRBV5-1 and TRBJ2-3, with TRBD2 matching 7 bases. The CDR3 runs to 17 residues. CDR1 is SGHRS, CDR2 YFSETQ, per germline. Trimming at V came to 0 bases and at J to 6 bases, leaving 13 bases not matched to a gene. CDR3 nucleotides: TGCGCCAGCAGCTTGGGGGCTAGCGGCCCTTCCACGGATACGCAGTATTTT. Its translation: CASSLGASGPSTDTQYF.

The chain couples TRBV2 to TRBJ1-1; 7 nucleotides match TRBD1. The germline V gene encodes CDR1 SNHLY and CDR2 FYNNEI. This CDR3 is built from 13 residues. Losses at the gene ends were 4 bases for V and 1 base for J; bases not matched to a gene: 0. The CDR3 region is CASSGQGNTEAFF. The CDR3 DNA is TGTGCCAGCAGTGGACAGGGGAACACTGAAGCTTTCTTT.

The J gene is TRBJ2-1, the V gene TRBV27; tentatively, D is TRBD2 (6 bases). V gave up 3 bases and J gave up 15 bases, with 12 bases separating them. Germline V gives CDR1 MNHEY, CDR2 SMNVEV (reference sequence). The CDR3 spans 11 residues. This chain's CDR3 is CASSFGGSVFF. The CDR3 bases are TGTGCCAGCAGTTTCGGGGGAAGCGTGTTCTTC.

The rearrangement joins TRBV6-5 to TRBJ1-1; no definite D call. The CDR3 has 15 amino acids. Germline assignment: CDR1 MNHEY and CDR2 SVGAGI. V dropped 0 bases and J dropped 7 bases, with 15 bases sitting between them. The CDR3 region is CASSYSYRGGREAFF. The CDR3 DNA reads TGTGCCAGCAGTTACTCATACCGAGGCGGGCGTGAAGCTTTCTTT.

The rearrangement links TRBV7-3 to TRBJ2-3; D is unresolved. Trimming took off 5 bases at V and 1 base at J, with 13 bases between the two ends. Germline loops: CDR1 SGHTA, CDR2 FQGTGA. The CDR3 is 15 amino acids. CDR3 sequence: CASSLRGSRTDTQYF. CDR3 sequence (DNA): TGTGCCAGCAGCCTCCGAGGCTCGCGCACAGATACGCAGTATTTT.

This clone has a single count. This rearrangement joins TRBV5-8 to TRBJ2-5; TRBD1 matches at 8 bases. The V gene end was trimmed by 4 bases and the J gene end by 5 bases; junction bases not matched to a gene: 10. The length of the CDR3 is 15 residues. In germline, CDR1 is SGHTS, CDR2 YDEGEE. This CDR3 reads CASSTGQGIGETQYF. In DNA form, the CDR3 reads TGTGCCAGCAGCACCGGACAGGGTATTGGCGAGACCCAGTACTTC.

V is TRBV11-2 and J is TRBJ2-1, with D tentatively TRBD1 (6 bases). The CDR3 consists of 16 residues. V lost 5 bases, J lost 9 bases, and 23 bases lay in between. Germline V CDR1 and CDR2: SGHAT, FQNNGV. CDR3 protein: CASSPTDGGVRSEQFF. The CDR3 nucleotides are TGTGCCAGCAGCCCTACCGATGGGGGCGTTCGGAGTGAGCAGTTCTTC.

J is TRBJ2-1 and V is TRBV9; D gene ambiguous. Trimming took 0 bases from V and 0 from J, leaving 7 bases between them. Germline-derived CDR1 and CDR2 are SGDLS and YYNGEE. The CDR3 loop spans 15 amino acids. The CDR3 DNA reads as TGTGCCAGCAGCGTAGACCTGAGCTCCTACAATGAGCAGTTCTTC. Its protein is CASSVDLSSYNEQFF.

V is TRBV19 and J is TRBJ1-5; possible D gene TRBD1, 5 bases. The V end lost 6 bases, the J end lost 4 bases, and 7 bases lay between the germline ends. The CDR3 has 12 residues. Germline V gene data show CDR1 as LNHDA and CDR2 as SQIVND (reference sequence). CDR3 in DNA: TGTGCCAGTAGGAAGGGGAATCAGCCCCAGCATTTT. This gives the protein CASRKGNQPQHF. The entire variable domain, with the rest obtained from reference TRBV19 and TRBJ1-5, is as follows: DGGITQSPKYLFRKEGQNVTLSCEQNLNHDAMYWYRQDPGQGLRLIYYSQIVNDFQKGDIAEGYSVSREKKESFPLTVTSAQKNPTAFYLCASRKGNQPQHFGDGTRLSIL.